Reported below is one TCR beta chain. This CDR3 region has 17 residues. CDR1 is SGHKS, CDR2 YYEKEE, per germline (reference sequence). Trimming left V 4 bases short and J 3 bases short, with 20 bases between. The entry originates in a study of blood T cell repertoires in COVID-19. Data came from immunoSEQ multiplex PCR; TCRdb stores just in-frame clones and leaves some out. The data show 190,000 or so clones, more than 85% seen once. The chain couples TRBV5-5 to TRBJ1-5, with D possibly being TRBD1 (6 bases). This receptor was obtained from a man in his forties with active or convalescent COVID-19. The sequenced material came from peripheral blood. CDR3 protein: CASSPLQAGVFNQPQHF. DNA of the CDR3: TGTGCCAGCAGCCCTCTCCAGGCAGGGGTGTTCAATCAGCCCCAGCATTTT.